The 21 T cell receptor beta chains in this list originate from one sample, sequenced in a study of radiotherapy plus CTLA-4 blockade in lung cancer. Here immunoSEQ multiplex PCR was the method, and the copy in TCRdb shows in-frame clones only, minus some. The repertoire consists of about 87,000 clones, with around 87% occurring once and the leading ten covering 16%. The input for sequencing was peripheral blood, taken from a patient treated with radiotherapy plus ipilimumab. Receptors originate from a human donor with non-small cell lung cancer that progressed on radiotherapy plus ipilimumab.

The chain carries TRBV6-6 and TRBJ1-5; TRBD1 matches 10 bases. This CDR3 has 14 amino acids. V shed 8 bases, J shed 7 bases, and the junction held 8 bases outside the gene matches. Looked up from germline, CDR1 is MNHNY and CDR2 is SVGAGI (reference sequence). This chain's CDR3 is CASRTPGQGQPQHF. The CDR3 region has the DNA TGTGCCAGCCGCACTCCGGGACAGGGGCAGCCCCAGCATTTT.

The rearrangement links TRBV7-2 to TRBJ1-6; D is undetermined. Germline V gene lookup returns CDR1 SGHTA and CDR2 FQGNSA. There are 18 residues in the CDR3. V shed 0 bases and J shed 0 bases, with 12 bases lying between them. Written as DNA, the CDR3 is TGTGCCAGCAGCTTAGCACTTCCATTAAGCTCCTATAATTCACCCCTCCACTTT. Protein sequence: CASSLALPLSSYNSPLHF.

The DNA for the CDR3 is TGTGCCAGCAGCCAGGGGATTGGCCCCTACGAGCAGTACTTC. It encodes CASSQGIGPYEQYF. The chain couples TRBV11-3 to TRBJ2-7; D is possibly TRBD1 (6 bases). Trimming stripped 5 bases from V and 2 bases from J, with 13 bases between. The CDR3 has 14 residues. Looked up from germline, CDR1 is SGHNT and CDR2 is YENEEA.

The chain couples TRBV7-2 to TRBJ2-2, with D perhaps TRBD1 (6 bases). The CDR3 has 16 amino acids. V was shortened by 2 bases and J by 0 bases, with 10 bases between the two germline ends. The germline CDR1 and CDR2 sequences are SGHTA and FQGNSA. CDR3 in amino acids: CASSLITGTNTGELFF. Written as DNA, the CDR3 is TGTGCCAGCAGCTTAATCACAGGGACGAACACCGGGGAGCTGTTTTTT.

For the CDR3, the DNA is TGTGCCATCAGCGCCCTGGCAGGGCAGGGGGAGACCCAGTACTTC. It encodes CAISALAGQGETQYF. The chain uses TRBV10-3 and TRBJ2-5, with D possibly TRBD1 on 6 matching bases. This CDR3 is 15 amino acids long. The V end was cut by 6 bases, the J end by 5 bases, with 19 bases between. Germline V gene lookup returns CDR1 ENHRY and CDR2 SYGVKD.

This clone was detected only a few times. The J gene is TRBJ2-1, the V gene TRBV15; a weak D match, TRBD2 (6 bases). The CDR3 is 15 amino acids. V was pared by 4 bases and J by 5 bases, with 15 bases between. The germline V gene has CDR1 LNHNV and CDR2 YYDKDF (reference sequence). The CDR3 sequence: CATSKGGVTHNEQFF. The CDR3, as DNA: TGTGCCACCAGCAAAGGCGGGGTGACCCACAATGAGCAGTTCTTC.

Worth noting for this clone: This likely comes from a read error, as the CDR3 has no conserved phenylalanine or tryptophan at its end. The limits of the CDR3 on the DNA are not certain, so only TCRdb's listed CDR3 is given. The chain uses TRBV2 and TRBJ1-1; the DNA was not compared with TRBD1, the D call given in the table. The CDR3 sequence runs 12 residues, both termini included. Germline V gene lookup returns CDR1 SNHLY and CDR2 FYNNEI. CDR3 amino acids: CASSDNGGMARG.

This chain uses TRBV11-2 with TRBJ2-3, with 8 bases identical to TRBD2. The CDR3 is 17 residues long. With V trimmed by 0 bases and J by 1 base, 6 bases remained unmatched. CDR1 is SGHAT and CDR2 is FQNNGV in the germline V gene. CDR3 in DNA: TGTGCCAGCAGCTTAGATAGCGGTAGCGGGGGCACAGATACGCAGTATTTT. Amino acid sequence: CASSLDSGSGGTDTQYF.

The chain has TRBV9 and TRBJ2-3; TRBD2 matches 10 bases. V dropped 0 bases and J dropped 1; count of bases not matched to a gene: 2. The CDR3 extends over 16 amino acids. Germline CDR1 SGDLS, CDR2 YYNGEE. For the CDR3, the DNA is TGTGCCAGCAGCGTAGGGACTAGCGGAGGCACAGATACGCAGTATTTT. Translated: CASSVGTSGGTDTQYF.

The rearrangement links TRBV7-8 to TRBJ1-2; D is ambiguous. This CDR3 has 15 amino acids. V lost 1 base and J lost 3, with 12 bases in between. In germline, CDR1 is SGHVS, CDR2 FQNEAQ. Here the CDR3 reads CASSLDRTDDYGYTF. CDR3 bases: TGTGCCAGCAGCTTAGATAGGACGGACGACTATGGCTACACCTTC.

J is TRBJ2-7 and V is TRBV7-2; D gene uncertain. Per germline, CDR1 SGHTA and CDR2 FQGNSA. The CDR3 has 15 residues. V gave up 0 bases and J gave up 2 bases, with 11 bases separating them. CDR3 in amino acids: CASSLASLATYEQYF. DNA for the CDR3: TGTGCCAGCAGCTTAGCCTCCCTGGCAACCTACGAGCAGTACTTC. Supplemented by reference TRBV7-2 and TRBJ2-7, the full variable domain reads GAGVSQSPSNKVTEKGKDVELRCDPISGHTALYWYRQSLGQGLEFLIYFQGNSAPDKSGLPSDRFSAERTGGSVSTLTIQRTQQEDSAVYLCASSLASLATYEQYFGPGTRLTVT.

V and J are TRBV23-1 and TRBJ1-5; D unclear. TRBV23-1 is classed as an ORF, of uncertain function. The CDR3 consists of 16 residues. Trimming shortened V by 2 bases and J by 0 bases, and 11 bases separated the two germline ends. Here the CDR3 reads CASSQVEPYSNQPQHF. The DNA for the CDR3 is TGCGCCAGCAGTCAAGTCGAACCCTATAGCAATCAGCCCCAGCATTTT.

The rearrangement joins TRBV6-5 to TRBJ2-7, with D possibly called TRBD1 or TRBD2 (5 bases each). There are 14 residues in the CDR3. Germline V gives CDR1 MNHEY, CDR2 SVGAGI. The germline V and J ends were trimmed by 5 bases and 2 bases, with 13 bases remaining between them. CDR3 residues: CASSPDLGAYEQYF. CDR3 bases: TGTGCCAGCAGTCCCGATCTGGGGGCCTACGAGCAGTACTTC.

The V call is TRBV28, the J call TRBJ1-2; TRBD1 matches at 7 bases. CDR1 is MDHEN and CDR2 is SYDVKM in the germline V gene. Trimming at V came to 3 bases and at J to 0 bases, leaving 10 bases not matched to a gene. CDR3 length equals 17 residues. This CDR3 is CASSFDRVIATNYGYTF. The CDR3 DNA sequence: TGTGCCAGCAGTTTCGACAGGGTAATAGCTACTAACTATGGCTACACCTTC.

CDR3 sequence: CASRYRDRMNEQFF. The CDR3 nucleotides read TGCGCCAGCAGATACAGGGATAGGATGAATGAGCAGTTCTTC. The chain carries TRBV5-1 and TRBJ2-1; D might be TRBD1 (6 bases). The CDR3 is made up of 14 amino acids. Trimming took off 5 bases at V and 7 bases at J, with 16 bases between the two ends. Germline lookup yields CDR1 SGHRS and CDR2 YFSETQ. Supplemented by reference TRBV5-1 and TRBJ2-1, the full variable domain reads KAGVTQTPRYLIKTRGQQVTLSCSPISGHRSVSWYQQTPGQGLQFLFEYFSETQRNKGNFPGRFSGRQFSNSRSEMNVSTLELGDSALYLCASRYRDRMNEQFFGPGTRLTVL.

As concerns this clone: Different DNA sequences within this sample yield the same CDR3. This chain links TRBV11-1 with TRBJ1-2; D ambiguous. V gave up 1 base and J gave up 0 bases, with 6 bases separating them. The germline V gene has CDR1 SGHAT and CDR2 FQDESV (reference sequence). CDR3 length equals 14 residues. CDR3 protein: CASSLGGTNYGYTF. CDR3 in DNA: TGTGCCAGCAGCTTAGGAGGTACTAACTATGGCTACACCTTC. The whole variable domain, filled in from reference TRBV11-1 and TRBJ1-2, reads EAEVAQSPRYKITEKSQAVAFWCDPISGHATLYWYRQILGQGPELLVQFQDESVVDDSQLPKDRFSAERLKGVDSTLKIQPAELGDSAMYLCASSLGGTNYGYTFGSGTRLTVV.

In DNA, the CDR3 is TGTGCCAGCTCACTCGGGGGGGGAGCAGATACGCAGTATTTT. This gives the protein CASSLGGGADTQYF. The chain employs TRBV18 and TRBJ2-3; 8 nucleotides match TRBD2. V lost 4 bases and J lost 4; bases outside the gene matches: 4. This CDR3 has 14 residues. In germline, CDR1 is KGHSH, CDR2 LQKENI.

This clone was detected once. V is TRBV5-1 and J is TRBJ1-1, with a tentative D call TRBD1 (5 bases). Germline-derived CDR1 and CDR2 are SGHRS and YFSETQ. The CDR3 runs 13 residues. The germline V and J ends were trimmed by 3 bases and 1 base, with 7 bases remaining between them. The CDR3 nucleotides read TGCGCCAGCAGCTACGGACAGAACACTGAAGCTTTCTTT. Amino acid sequence: CASSYGQNTEAFF. The complete variable domain, with remaining parts taken from reference TRBV5-1 and TRBJ1-1, reads KAGVTQTPRYLIKTRGQQVTLSCSPISGHRSVSWYQQTPGQGLQFLFEYFSETQRNKGNFPGRFSGRQFSNSRSEMNVSTLELGDSALYLCASSYGQNTEAFFGQGTRLTVV.

The V call is TRBV9, the J call TRBJ1-4; D perhaps matches TRBD1 (6 bases). V gave up 4 bases and J gave up 2 bases, with 15 bases separating them. This CDR3 spans 16 amino acids. In germline, CDR1 is SGDLS, CDR2 YYNGEE. Written as DNA, the CDR3 is TGTGCCAGCAGCTTAGCCCCCACAGGGACTAATGAAAAACTGTTTTTT. The encoded protein is CASSLAPTGTNEKLFF.

The chain links TRBV27 to TRBJ1-5; 8 nucleotides line up with TRBD1. This CDR3 region has 14 residues. The V gene's germline CDR1 is MNHEY and CDR2 SMNVEV (reference sequence). The J segment lost 7 bases and the V segment lost 5 bases, leaving 7 bases of the junction unmatched. CDR3 protein: CASSPQGARQPQHF. In DNA form, the CDR3 reads TGTGCCAGCAGTCCTCAGGGGGCAAGGCAGCCCCAGCATTTT.

J is TRBJ1-2 and V is TRBV2, with no clear D. The CDR3 sequence is 13 residues long. The V end lost 7 bases, the J end lost 4 bases, and 13 bases lay between the germline ends. In germline, CDR1 is SNHLY, CDR2 FYNNEI. CDR3 protein: CASTEVETYGYTF. The DNA of the CDR3 is TGTGCCAGCACCGAAGTTGAAACCTATGGCTACACCTTC. The full variable domain, completed using reference TRBV2 and TRBJ1-2, is EPEVTQTPSHQVTQMGQEVILRCVPISNHLYFYWYRQILGQKVEFLVSFYNNEISEKSEIFDDQFSVERPDGSNFTLKIRSTKLEDSAMYFCASTEVETYGYTFGSGTRLTVV.